The clone carrying this T cell receptor (beta chain) showed up many times. This sample is drawn from a study of Graves' ophthalmopathy and Graves' hyperthyroidism. The authors amplified TCR beta CDR3 regions from RNA transcripts. First-round RT-PCR used HTBI primers; second-round multiplex PCR followed. TCRdb re-called the multiplex PCR reads with MiXCR, one entry per CDR3 protein. The table shows roughly 410,000 distinct CDR3 sequences, with 15% occurring only once. Trimming at V came to 4 bases and at J to 7 bases, leaving 6 bases not matched to a gene. Germline V CDR1 and CDR2: MNHNS, SASEGT. The CDR3 loop spans 14 amino acids.

The chain uses TRBV6-1 and TRBJ1-2; TRBD1 matches 10 bases. The sample comprised peripheral blood. The receptor's source is a woman aged 18-29 years with stable Graves' hyperthyroidism. As DNA, the CDR3 is TGTGCCAGCAGTGGCGACAGGGGGCGCGGTGGCTACACCTTC. The encoded protein is CASSGDRGRGGYTF.